This is a list of T cell receptor beta chains from one sample in a study of shared clonotypes between healthy human individuals. Method: immunoSEQ multiplex PCR; TCRdb's copy keeps in-frame clones and lacks some. The sample holds about 1.1 million clones, roughly 74% seen once. Input material: memory CD4+ T cells from PBMCs. The receptors come from a young man in good health. Some clones in this sample may be carry-over from other donors' samples. Both conserved end residues are part of each CDR3. Fields, in order: J gene, V gene, CDR3 protein.

TRBJ2-3	TRBV27	CASSLLLGAGGPGDTQYF
TRBJ1-2	TRBV5-4	CASSLGTGVQANYGYTF
TRBJ1-5	TRBV7-9	CASSLGGGDVAQHF
TRBJ1-1	TRBV2	CASSPDPGTEAFF
TRBJ1-2	TRBV27	CASSLDGQFYGYTF
TRBJ2-2	TRBV18	CASSPPLPQGTGELFF
TRBJ2-3	TRBV18	CATDNRYGTDTQYF
TRBJ1-1	TRBV15	CATSRDFDREKAFF
TRBJ1-2	TRBV28	CASTLTQGWGYTF
TRBJ1-2	TRBV5-6	CASNLGEGLRGYGYTF
TRBJ2-7	TRBV7-9	CASSVTGSLAFF
TRBJ2-1	TRBV7-6	CASSFSGEQFF
TRBJ2-7	TRBV28	CASRWAHWTEQYF
TRBJ2-5	TRBV7-3	CASSFGPRETQYF
TRBJ2-7	TRBV9	CASSVSSRQTGEQYF
TRBJ1-5	TRBV28	CASSYTGTRYSNQPQHF
TRBJ1-2	TRBV29-1	CSVSNRGRGDYGYTF
TRBJ2-3	TRBV9	CASSGFTGIDTQYF
TRBJ1-2	TRBV7-2	CASSLQDRAPYGYTF
TRBJ2-1	TRBV7-9	CASRSGTSGWDEQFF
TRBJ1-4	TRBV7-8	CASSLARRTTNEKLFF
-	TRBV5-6	CASSTITGRAYEQYF
TRBJ2-7	TRBV7-9	CASSIGPRRSSYEQYF
TRBJ1-1	TRBV6-6	CASIGRVTAFF
TRBJ2-7	TRBV5-4	CASSLAGPGGEQYF
TRBJ1-4	TRBV5-4	CASSPGDRGLEKLFF
TRBJ2-1	TRBV15	CATSGARRNNEQFF
TRBJ1-1	TRBV7-9	CASSSPSRFSEAFF
TRBJ2-3	TRBV5-1	CASRARPRTDTQYF
TRBJ2-3	TRBV5-8	CASSFDRGTDTQYF
TRBJ2-7	TRBV27	CAVDRAPSEQYF
TRBJ2-1	TRBV10-1	CASSESEDEQFF
TRBJ1-2	TRBV28	CASRLQGNYGYTF
TRBJ2-1	TRBV19	CASSRAQAQYDNEQFF
TRBJ2-1	TRBV5-1	CASSLASSGYNEQFF
TRBJ1-5	TRBV19	CASSWGFDQPQHF
TRBJ1-4	TRBV25-1	CASSHSGKLFF
TRBJ1-1	TRBV27	CASSFGGQGFGEAFF
TRBJ2-6	TRBV19	CASSQTAFGSGANVLTF
TRBJ2-3	TRBV7-7	CASSFTGTDTQYF
TRBJ2-6	TRBV6-5	CASLSPGANVLTF
TRBJ2-2	TRBV29-1	CSARTPTGSSTGELFF
TRBJ2-7	TRBV5-1	CASSLVVAGSYEQYF
TRBJ2-7	TRBV30	CAWSRGLAGVPYEQYF
TRBJ2-1	TRBV27	CASSSRSASSYNEQFF
TRBJ2-2	TRBV7-2	CASSLQTSRNTGELFF
TRBJ1-2	TRBV20-1	CSAPHYYGYTF
TRBJ2-1	TRBV5-4	CASSFQGSYNEQFF